What follows is one TCR beta chain and its context. This entry is derived from a study of blood T cell repertoires in COVID-19. Study-level background: Samples representing acute and convalescent COVID-19 were sourced from the United States, Italy and Spain.

The V segment lost 4 bases and the J segment 6 bases; nucleotides outside the gene matches: 6. The CDR3 consists of 16 residues. Per germline, CDR1 ENHRY and CDR2 SYGVKD. Study members were between about 18 and 95 years old and lived in some 22 US regions. Clinical history as reported by participants underpinned cohort assignment. Per the authors' pipeline: Estimates of nucleated cell counts were drawn from the amplification of reference gene primers. Here immunoSEQ multiplex PCR was the method, and the copy in TCRdb shows in-frame clones only, minus some. The V and J calls and clone size were taken over from that table, and D and trimming were inferred from the DNA. The data hold roughly 190,000 clones, with roughly four fifths observed a single time.

The receptor's source is a man in his forties or fifties who had recovered from COVID-19. The chain uses TRBV10-3 and TRBJ2-2; 12 positions match TRBD1. Sequencing was carried out using PBMCs or T cells enriched from blood (not recorded which). The DNA for the CDR3 is TGTGCCATCAGTGGGGACAGGGGGCCTGACGCCGGGGAGCTGTTTTTT. As protein: CAISGDRGPDAGELFF.